This T cell receptor beta chain appears in the sequencing data of a study of blood T cell repertoires in COVID-19. The CDR3 contains 15 residues. V was clipped by 5 bases and J by 0 bases; unmatched bases: 5. Germline CDR1 and CDR2: LNHDA and SQIVND (reference sequence). TCRdb keeps only in-frame clones here, not all; method: immunoSEQ multiplex PCR. The sample has 200,000 to 300,000 clones, over 75% seen once. This receptor was taken from a human donor in a cohort sampled during active COVID-19. Material: peripheral blood. The chain combines TRBV19 with TRBJ1-1; 8 nucleotides line up with TRBD1. CDR3 amino acids: CASSPTGELNTEAFF. CDR3 nucleotides: TGTGCCAGTAGTCCGACAGGGGAGTTGAACACTGAAGCTTTCTTT.